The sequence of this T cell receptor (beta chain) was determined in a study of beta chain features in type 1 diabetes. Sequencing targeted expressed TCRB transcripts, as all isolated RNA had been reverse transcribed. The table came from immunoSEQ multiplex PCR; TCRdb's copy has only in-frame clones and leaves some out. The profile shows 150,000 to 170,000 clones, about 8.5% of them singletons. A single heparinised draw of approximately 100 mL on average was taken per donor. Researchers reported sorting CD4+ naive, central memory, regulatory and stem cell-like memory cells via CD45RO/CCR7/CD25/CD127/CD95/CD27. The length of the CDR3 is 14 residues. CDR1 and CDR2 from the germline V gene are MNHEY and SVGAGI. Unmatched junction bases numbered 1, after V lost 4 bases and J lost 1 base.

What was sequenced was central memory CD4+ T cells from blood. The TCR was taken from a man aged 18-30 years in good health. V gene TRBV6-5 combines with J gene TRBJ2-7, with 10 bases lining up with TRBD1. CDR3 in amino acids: CASSSDRGSYEQYF. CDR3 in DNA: TGTGCCAGCAGTTCGGACAGGGGGTCCTACGAGCAGTACTTC.